This T cell receptor beta chain derives from a study of tumor-infiltrating lymphocytes in primary liver carcinoma. Whole-study context: Tumors were stage T1-T3 N0M0, 4.2 to 10 cm across. Productive TCRbeta read counts per sample ran from roughly 3.6 to 7.1 million and were similar across tissue types.

The V and J ends lost 8 bases and 0 bases respectively, with 17 bases between them. This CDR3 has 17 amino acids. Germline CDR1 is SEHNR and CDR2 is FQNEAQ (reference sequence). TCR beta cDNA came from about 450 ng total RNA, primed with a constant-region primer. Each TCR beta library was derived from three nested multiplex PCR rounds that employed slightly modified ARM-PCR. For around 9 cycles apiece, the opening two PCR rounds ran with TRBV1-TRBV30 forward primers and a C-beta reverse primer. TCRdb redid the calling of the multiplex PCR reads with MiXCR, one entry per CDR3 protein. The sample holds hundreds of thousands of distinct CDR3 sequences, around 50% seen once. With regard to this clonotype: Its specificity is unknown. One base away lies a much larger clone, so this may be a sequencing read error.

Findings and caveats of the study: Tumor region pairs shared more overlap than did tumor-adjacent and tumor-blood pairs. Tumor top-250-clone fractions significantly exceeded those of blood (p = 0.039).

Extraction also yielded germline DNA, while blood RNA was obtained from unsorted whole blood. V and J are TRBV7-9 and TRBJ2-6; D call uncertain. This TCR derives from a woman aged 25 to 39 with primary liver carcinoma and hepatitis B virus infection. Material: peripheral blood. The chain's CDR3 is CASGSNGISSGANVLTF. CDR3 bases: TGTGCCAGCGGTAGTAACGGAATTAGCTCTGGGGCCAACGTCCTGACTTTC.